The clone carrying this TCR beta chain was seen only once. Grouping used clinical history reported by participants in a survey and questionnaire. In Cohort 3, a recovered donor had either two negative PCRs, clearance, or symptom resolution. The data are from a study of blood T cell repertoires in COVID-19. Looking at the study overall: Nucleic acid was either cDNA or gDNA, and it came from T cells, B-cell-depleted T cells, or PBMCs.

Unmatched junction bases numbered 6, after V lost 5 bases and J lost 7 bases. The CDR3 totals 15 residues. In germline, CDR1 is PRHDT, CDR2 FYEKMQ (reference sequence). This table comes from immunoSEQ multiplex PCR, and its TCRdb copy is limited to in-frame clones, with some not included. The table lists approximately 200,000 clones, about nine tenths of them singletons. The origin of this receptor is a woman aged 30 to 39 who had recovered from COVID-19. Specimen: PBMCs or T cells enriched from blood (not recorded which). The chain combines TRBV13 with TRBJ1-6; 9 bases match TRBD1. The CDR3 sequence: CASSPRTGANSPLHF. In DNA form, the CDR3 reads TGTGCCAGCAGCCCACGGACAGGGGCCAATTCACCCCTCCACTTT.